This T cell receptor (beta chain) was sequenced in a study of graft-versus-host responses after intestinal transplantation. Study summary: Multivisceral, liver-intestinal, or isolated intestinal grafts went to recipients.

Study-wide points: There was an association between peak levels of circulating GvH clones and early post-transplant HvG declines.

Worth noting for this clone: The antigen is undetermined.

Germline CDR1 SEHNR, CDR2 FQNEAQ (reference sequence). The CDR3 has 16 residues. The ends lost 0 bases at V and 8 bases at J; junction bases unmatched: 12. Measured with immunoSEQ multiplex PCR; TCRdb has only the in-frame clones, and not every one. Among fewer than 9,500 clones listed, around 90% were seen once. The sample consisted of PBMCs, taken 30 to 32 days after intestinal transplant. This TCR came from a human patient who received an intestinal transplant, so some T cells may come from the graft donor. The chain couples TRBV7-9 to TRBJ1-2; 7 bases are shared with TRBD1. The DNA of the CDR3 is TGTGCCAGCAGCTTAGCCCCTCCGGACAGGAAACAGGGCTACACCTTC. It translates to CASSLAPPDRKQGYTF.